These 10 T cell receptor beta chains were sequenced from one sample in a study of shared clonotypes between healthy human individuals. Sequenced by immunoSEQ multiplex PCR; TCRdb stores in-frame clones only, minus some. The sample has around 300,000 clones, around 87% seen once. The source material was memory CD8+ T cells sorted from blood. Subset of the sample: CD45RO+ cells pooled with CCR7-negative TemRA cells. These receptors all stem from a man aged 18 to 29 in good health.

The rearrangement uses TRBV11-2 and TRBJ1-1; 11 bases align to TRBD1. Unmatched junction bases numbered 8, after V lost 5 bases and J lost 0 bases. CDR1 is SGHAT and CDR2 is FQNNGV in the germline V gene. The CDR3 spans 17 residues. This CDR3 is CASSIYGTGGMNTEAFF. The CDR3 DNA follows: TGTGCCAGCAGCATATACGGGACAGGGGGAATGAACACTGAAGCTTTCTTT.

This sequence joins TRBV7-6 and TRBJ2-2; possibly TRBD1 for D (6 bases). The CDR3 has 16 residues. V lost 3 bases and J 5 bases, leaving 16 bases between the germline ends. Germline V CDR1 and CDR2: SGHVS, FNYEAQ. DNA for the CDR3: TGTGCCAGCAGCTTTTTGACAGGCCCACTAACCGGGGAGCTGTTTTTT. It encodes CASSFLTGPLTGELFF.

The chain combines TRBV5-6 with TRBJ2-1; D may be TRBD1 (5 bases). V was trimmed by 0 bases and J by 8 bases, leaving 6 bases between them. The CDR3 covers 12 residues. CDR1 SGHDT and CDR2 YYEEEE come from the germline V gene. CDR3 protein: CASSLEGDEQFF. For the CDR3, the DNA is TGTGCCAGCAGCTTGGAAGGGGATGAGCAGTTCTTC.

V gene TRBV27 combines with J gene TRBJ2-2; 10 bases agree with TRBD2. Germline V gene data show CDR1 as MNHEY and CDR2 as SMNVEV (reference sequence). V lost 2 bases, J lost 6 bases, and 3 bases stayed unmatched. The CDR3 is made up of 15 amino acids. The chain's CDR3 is CASSLASGGSGELFF. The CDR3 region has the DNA TGTGCCAGCAGTTTAGCTAGCGGGGGATCCGGGGAGCTGTTTTTT.

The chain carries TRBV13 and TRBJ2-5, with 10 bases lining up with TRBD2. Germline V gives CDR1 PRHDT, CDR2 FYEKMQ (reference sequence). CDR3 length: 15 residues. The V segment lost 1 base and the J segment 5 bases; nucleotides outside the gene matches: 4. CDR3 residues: CASSLASGGLETQYF. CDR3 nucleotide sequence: TGTGCCAGCAGCTTAGCTAGCGGGGGCCTTGAGACCCAGTACTTC.

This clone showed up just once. The CDR3 spells CASSQDKGWWNEQFF. The CDR3 DNA reads as TGCGCCAGCAGCCAAGATAAAGGGTGGTGGAATGAGCAGTTCTTC. The chain is built from TRBV4-1 and TRBJ2-1; no definite D call. This CDR3 has 15 residues. CDR1 MGHRA and CDR2 YSYEKL come from the germline V gene. V was cut by 0 bases and J by 7 bases, with 13 bases left in between.

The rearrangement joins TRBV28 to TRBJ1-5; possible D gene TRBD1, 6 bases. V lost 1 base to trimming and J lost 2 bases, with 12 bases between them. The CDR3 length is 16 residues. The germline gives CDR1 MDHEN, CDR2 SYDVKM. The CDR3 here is CASSLFRGSGNQPQHF. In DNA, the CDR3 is TGTGCCAGCAGTTTATTCAGGGGATCGGGCAATCAGCCCCAGCATTTT.

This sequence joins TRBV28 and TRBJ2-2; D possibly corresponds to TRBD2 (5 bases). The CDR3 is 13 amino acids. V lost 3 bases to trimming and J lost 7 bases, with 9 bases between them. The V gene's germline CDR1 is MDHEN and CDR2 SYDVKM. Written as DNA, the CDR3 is TGTGCCAGCAGTTTTGGTGAGGGCGGGGAGCTGTTTTTT. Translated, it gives CASSFGEGGELFF.

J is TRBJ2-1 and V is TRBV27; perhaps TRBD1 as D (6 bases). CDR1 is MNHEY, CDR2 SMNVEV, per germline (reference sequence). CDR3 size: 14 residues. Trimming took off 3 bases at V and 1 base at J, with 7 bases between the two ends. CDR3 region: CASSFTGSYNEQFF. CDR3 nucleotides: TGTGCCAGCAGTTTCACAGGGTCCTACAATGAGCAGTTCTTC.

The CDR3 region is CASSRTAGGDSPLHF. CDR3 bases: TGTGCCAGCAGCCGCACAGCTGGCGGAGATTCACCCCTCCACTTT. V and J are TRBV5-4 and TRBJ1-6; D is uncertain. V lost 4 bases, J lost 8 bases, and 16 bases lay in between. Germline CDR1 and CDR2: SGHNT and YYREEE (reference sequence). This CDR3 comprises 15 residues.